What follows are 25 T cell receptor beta chains derived from one specimen sequenced in a study of regulatory T cells in long-lasting Graves disease. Building of the TCR beta libraries involved iRepertoire HTBI primers and Arm-PCR of CDR3 regions. TCRdb independently ran MiXCR on the multiplex PCR reads; one entry per CDR3 protein. Of hundreds of thousands of distinct CDR3 sequences in the sample, roughly 15% were seen once. Time point given: newly diagnosed GD, antithyroid drugs for less than 3 months. After RNA was extracted from PBMCs, the TCR library was made from it. These data also featured in a second study, about T cells in Graves' hyperthyroidism and ophthalmopathy.

This sample comprised peripheral blood mononuclear cells (PBMCs), obtained at new diagnosis, from a patient treated with antithyroid drugs. The receptors derive from a woman younger than 45 with Graves disease.

This clonotype was counted a few times. This sequence joins TRBV24-1 and TRBJ2-1; 10 bases are shared with TRBD2. Trimming at V came to 1 base and at J to 6 bases, leaving 5 bases not matched to a gene. The CDR3 covers 16 residues. Germline values: CDR1 KGHDR, CDR2 SFDVKD. DNA of the CDR3: TGTGCCACCAGTGATTTTACTAGCGGGAAGGGCAATGAGCAGTTCTTC. Its translation: CATSDFTSGKGNEQFF.

The table lists this clonotype with many counts. The chain recombines TRBV28 with TRBJ2-5, with D possibly matching TRBD1 (6 bases). The CDR3 contains 14 residues. The germline gives CDR1 MDHEN, CDR2 SYDVKM. V was trimmed by 5 bases and J by 2 bases, leaving 12 bases between them. CDR3 DNA: TGTGCCAGCAGTGACCTACAGGGTCAAGAGACCCAGTACTTC. Its protein is CASSDLQGQETQYF. The whole variable domain, filled in from reference TRBV28 and TRBJ2-5, reads DVKVTQSSRYLVKRTGEKVFLECVQDMDHENMFWYRQDPGLGLRLIYFSYDVKMKEKGDIPEGYSVSREKKERFSLILESASTNQTSMYLCASSDLQGQETQYFGPGTRLLVL.

This clonotype was detected ten times or more. The chain carries TRBV7-3 and TRBJ2-3, with D unclear. This CDR3 region has 14 residues. Trimming removed 5 bases from V and 2 bases from J, with 11 bases in between. Germline values: CDR1 SGHTA, CDR2 FQGTGA. The CDR3 spells CASSGPGYTDTQYF. The CDR3 DNA sequence: TGTGCCAGCAGCGGACCCGGGTACACAGATACGCAGTATTTT.

This clonotype was observed a few times. The genes are TRBV4-2 and TRBJ1-2; D not resolved. CDR3 length: 15 residues. With 0 bases removed from V and 4 bases from J, the gap between germline ends came to 12 bases. Per the germline V gene, CDR1 is LGHNA and CDR2 is YNFKEQ. In DNA form, the CDR3 reads TGTGCCAGCAGCCAAGATCTTGGCGGGTCCTATGGCTACACCTTC. Translation: CASSQDLGGSYGYTF.

The sample holds a few counts of this clonotype. V usage is TRBV11-2 and J usage is TRBJ2-1, with 7 positions matching TRBD2. There are 15 residues in the CDR3. V shed 3 bases, J shed 8 bases, and the junction held 10 bases outside the gene matches. Germline V lookup: CDR1 SGHAT, CDR2 FQNNGV. As DNA, the CDR3 is TGTGCCAGCAGCTTTTTTGCGGGAGTAAGGGATGAGCAGTTCTTC. Its protein product is CASSFFAGVRDEQFF. Full variable domain (rest looked up from reference TRBV11-2 and TRBJ2-1): EAGVAQSPRYKIIEKRQSVAFWCNPISGHATLYWYQQILGQGPKLLIQFQNNGVVDDSQLPKDRFSAERLKGVDSTLKIQPAKLEDSAVYLCASSFFAGVRDEQFFGPGTRLTVL.

The gene calls are TRBV7-2 and TRBJ1-5; possible D gene TRBD1, 5 bases. The CDR3 consists of 17 residues. The V and J ends lost 5 bases and 1 base respectively, with 18 bases between them. Germline values: CDR1 SGHTA, CDR2 FQGNSA. The CDR3: CASSNPPGTLSNQPQHF. The CDR3, as DNA: TGTGCCAGCAGCAACCCCCCAGGGACGCTAAGCAATCAGCCCCAGCATTTT.

This clonotype was found many times. The chain is built from TRBV6-5 and TRBJ1-2; D not resolved. The CDR3 is 14 amino acids. Trimming took 0 bases from V and 2 from J, leaving 7 bases between them. The germline V gene encodes CDR1 MNHEY and CDR2 SVGAGI. CDR3 coding DNA: TGTGCCAGCAGTTACTCTTCCCCCAACTATGGCTACACCTTC. Protein product: CASSYSSPNYGYTF.

There are a few counts of this clonotype. This chain joins TRBV7-3 and TRBJ2-1; D is ambiguous. From germline, CDR1 is SGHTA and CDR2 FQGTGA. Trimming left V 7 bases short and J 6 bases short, with 7 bases between. The CDR3 runs to 11 residues. Here the CDR3 reads CASTATNEQFF. Written as DNA, the CDR3 is TGTGCCAGCACCGCAACCAATGAGCAGTTCTTC.

At least ten counts were recorded for this clonotype. This rearrangement joins TRBV2 to TRBJ1-2; the match to TRBD1 covers 9 bases. This CDR3 contains 12 residues. V gave up 8 bases and J gave up 5 bases; unmatched junction bases: 3. Per the germline V gene, CDR1 is SNHLY and CDR2 is FYNNEI. The CDR3 reads CASAGTGYGYTF. In nucleotides, the CDR3 is TGTGCCAGCGCCGGGACAGGGTATGGCTACACCTTC.

This clonotype showed up many times. The rearrangement joins TRBV6-2 or TRBV6-3 to TRBJ2-1; perhaps TRBD1 as D (6 bases). Germline CDR1 reads MNHEY; CDR2 reads SVGEGT. The V gene lost 10 bases and the J gene lost 5 bases, with 21 bases spanning the gap. There are 15 residues in the CDR3. DNA of the CDR3: TGTGCCACCAAAAAACAGGGTCCCCAGCACAATGAGCAGTTCTTC. Amino acids: CATKKQGPQHNEQFF.

In this sample, this clonotype turned up a few times. The chain uses TRBV5-1 and TRBJ2-5; 10 bases line up with TRBD2. The CDR3 has 15 amino acids. Looked up from germline, CDR1 is SGHRS and CDR2 is YFSETQ. V gave up 4 bases and J gave up 4 bases; unmatched junction bases: 7. The CDR3 sequence is CASSVTSGTPETQYF. CDR3 coding DNA: TGCGCCAGCAGCGTCACTAGCGGGACCCCAGAGACCCAGTACTTC.

This clonotype showed up just a few times. An end of the junction does not agree with germline; a read error may underlie this. The gene calls are TRBV7-9 and TRBJ2-5; weak D call: TRBD2 (6 bases). Germline-derived CDR1 and CDR2 are SEHNR and FQNEAQ (reference sequence). The CDR3 length is 14 residues. The CDR3 DNA reads TGTGCCAGCAGCATAGCGGAACTACAAGAGACCCAGTACTTC. Amino acids: CASSIAELQETQYF.

This clonotype was found many times. V and J are TRBV2 and TRBJ1-2; D possibly corresponds to TRBD1 (5 bases). Germline CDR1 is SNHLY and CDR2 is FYNNEI. The CDR3 extends over 17 amino acids. Trimming removed 6 bases from V and 4 bases from J, with 24 bases in between. Written as DNA, the CDR3 is TGTGCCAGCAGCGACCAAATCTTGCAGGGTAGCCCCTATGGCTACACCTTC. Translating gives CASSDQILQGSPYGYTF.

This chain connects TRBV24-1 to TRBJ1-5, with TRBD1 matching 10 bases. Trimming at V came to 2 bases and at J to 7 bases, leaving 1 base not matched to a gene. This CDR3 region has 14 residues. CDR1 and CDR2 (germline): KGHDR, SFDVKD. The CDR3 bases are TGTGCCACCAGTGATTCGACAGGGGGCCAGCCCCAGCATTTT. Its translation: CATSDSTGGQPQHF.

This clonotype was seen many times. This chain uses TRBV28 with TRBJ1-4; maybe TRBD1 (5 bases). CDR3 length equals 15 residues. Germline V gene lookup returns CDR1 MDHEN and CDR2 SYDVKM. V lost 9 bases and J 6 bases, leaving 20 bases between the germline ends. The CDR3 DNA reads TGTGCCAGTTCCTTGGTCAGGGCAGAGGATGAAAAACTGTTTTTT. As protein: CASSLVRAEDEKLFF.

There are many counts of this clonotype. V gene TRBV20-1 combines with J gene TRBJ1-6, with 9 bases fitting TRBD1. Germline V gene sequence: CDR1 DFQATT, CDR2 SNEGSKA (reference sequence). The CDR3 length is 14 residues. The V gene end was trimmed by 1 base and the J gene end by 9 bases; junction bases not matched to a gene: 4. CDR3: CSARGQGVGSPLHF. Here the CDR3 DNA reads TGCAGTGCTAGAGGACAGGGGGTAGGTTCACCCCTCCACTTT.

This clonotype showed up many times. The J gene is TRBJ1-1, the V gene TRBV2, with D possibly TRBD1 on 6 matching bases. CDR3 size: 14 residues. Between the trimmed V and J ends, which lost 5 bases and 0 bases, there was a span of 10 bases. Germline lookup yields CDR1 SNHLY and CDR2 FYNNEI. The CDR3 sequence: CASSKQGMNTEAFF. CDR3 nucleotide sequence: TGTGCCAGCAGTAAACAGGGCATGAACACTGAAGCTTTCTTT.

This clonotype was observed a handful of times. This chain uses TRBV6-1 with TRBJ2-1; D not certain. The V and J ends lost 5 bases and 0 bases respectively, with 11 bases between them. Germline CDR1 reads MNHNS; CDR2 reads SASEGT. The CDR3 length is 15 residues. The CDR3 loop is CASSPGVISYNEQFF. The CDR3 nucleotides are TGTGCCAGCAGTCCAGGAGTTATCTCCTACAATGAGCAGTTCTTC.

This clonotype came up many times. V is TRBV7-9 and J is TRBJ2-5; D is uncertain. Trimming left V 7 bases short and J 5 bases short, with 11 bases between. From germline, CDR1 is SEHNR and CDR2 FQNEAQ (reference sequence). The CDR3 length is 12 residues. The CDR3 DNA reads as TGTGCCAGCACCGAAAGTGGTGAGACCCAGTACTTC. Residues: CASTESGETQYF.

This clonotype was seen more than once but under ten times. A much bigger clone sits one base away, suggesting this may be a read error. V is TRBV7-2 and J is TRBJ2-1; 10 bases are a match to TRBD2. The trim removed 5 bases at V and 6 bases at J, leaving 10 bases unmatched. Germline V lookup: CDR1 SGHTA, CDR2 FQGNSA. The CDR3 length is 16 residues. CDR3 sequence: CASSRASGGVGNEQFF. CDR3 coding DNA: TGTGCCAGCAGCCGAGCTAGCGGGGGCGTAGGCAATGAGCAGTTCTTC.

This clonotype has only a few counts. One end of the junction is discordant with germline, which a read error may explain. The chain combines TRBV29-1 with TRBJ2-1; D might be TRBD1 (6 bases). This CDR3 contains 11 residues. The germline V gene has CDR1 SQVTM and CDR2 ANQGSEA. This CDR3 reads CSVDPQGPLSF. The CDR3 nucleotides are TGCAGCGTTGATCCGCAGGGGCCGCTTTCCTTC.

The chain combines TRBV7-2 with TRBJ2-6; D is undetermined. CDR3 length: 15 residues. V was trimmed by 1 base and J by 2 bases, leaving 6 bases between them. The germline V gene encodes CDR1 SGHTA and CDR2 FQGNSA. The CDR3 bases are TGTGCCAGCAGCTTAGGCCAGGCTGGGGCCAACGTCCTGACTTTC. Protein product: CASSLGQAGANVLTF.

This clonotype has ten or more counts. The rearrangement joins TRBV28 to TRBJ2-7; a possible D gene is TRBD1 (6 bases). Germline V gene data show CDR1 as MDHEN and CDR2 as SYDVKM. This CDR3 region has 14 residues. The V gene lost 3 bases and the J gene lost 1 base, with 10 bases spanning the gap. The CDR3 loop reads CASSLFRGSYEQYF. CDR3 nucleotide sequence: TGTGCCAGCAGTTTGTTCAGGGGATCCTACGAGCAGTACTTC.

This clonotype was counted a few times. The chain links TRBV7-3 to TRBJ2-5; D possibly uses TRBD1 or TRBD2 (5 bases each). V was shortened by 5 bases and J by 3 bases, with 16 bases between the two germline ends. Per germline, CDR1 SGHTA and CDR2 FQGTGA. The CDR3 has 15 residues. The CDR3 loop reads CASSPTGTPEETQYF. Here the CDR3 DNA reads TGTGCCAGCAGCCCCACCGGGACCCCTGAAGAGACCCAGTACTTC.

This clonotype has at least ten counts. The V and J genes are TRBV12-3 or TRBV12-4 and TRBJ2-7; D is unresolved. CDR3 size: 14 residues. Trimming cost V 1 base and J 2 bases, with 9 bases left between them. The CDR3 region is CASSLEITTYEQYF. Here the CDR3 DNA reads TGTGCCAGCAGTTTAGAAATTACGACCTACGAGCAGTACTTC.